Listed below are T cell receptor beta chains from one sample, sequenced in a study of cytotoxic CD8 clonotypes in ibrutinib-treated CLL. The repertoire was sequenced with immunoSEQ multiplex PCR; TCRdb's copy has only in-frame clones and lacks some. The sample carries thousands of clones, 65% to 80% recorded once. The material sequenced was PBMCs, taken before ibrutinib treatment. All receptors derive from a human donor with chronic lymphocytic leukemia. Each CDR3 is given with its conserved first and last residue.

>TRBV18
CASSSGEKLFF
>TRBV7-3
CASSPGTSGVGDTQYF
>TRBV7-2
CASSPQFGNTIYF
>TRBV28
CASNDRGVNYGYTF
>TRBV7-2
CATKLDYLQETQYF
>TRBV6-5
CASSLAVGTDTQYF
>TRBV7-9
CASSPGLAGNNEQFF
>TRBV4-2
CASSQDLAASKAGELFF
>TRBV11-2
CASRITAGVEQYF
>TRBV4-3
CASSQDYGTSSYEQYF
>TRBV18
CASSPSDRGYGYTF
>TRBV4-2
CASSLSTGGNTEAFF
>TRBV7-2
CASSLGPANPGELFF
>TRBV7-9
CASRISPGRGGYTF
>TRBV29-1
CSVGTDSNQPQHF
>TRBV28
CASSHHRVDMFEPEQFF
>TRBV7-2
CASSLGGVGAEAFF
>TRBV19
CASTPQPGTSGDLAKNIQYF
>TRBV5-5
CASSTDPGQGLVGYTF
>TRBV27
CASSLSSGSPGELFF
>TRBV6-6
CASSQTQYF
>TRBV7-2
CASSEQPGAYEQYF
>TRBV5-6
CASSSYEGQGEKSYEQYF